The 6 T cell receptor beta chains below were found in one sample sequenced in a study of T cell repertoires in cytomegalovirus infection. TCRdb itself ran the reads through MiXCR, one entry per CDR3 protein. The table includes 150,000 to 200,000 distinct CDR3 sequences, approximately 9.6% detected once. Material: PBMCs. The source is a human donor in good health (CMV status not recorded). Some clones in this sample may be carry-over from other donors' samples.

The chain recombines TRBV4-2 with TRBJ2-7; D remains ambiguous. Trimming took 5 bases from V and 6 from J, leaving 14 bases between them. Germline CDR1 LGHNA, CDR2 YNFKEQ. There are 13 residues in the CDR3. CDR3 protein: CASSFARESEQYF. CDR3 sequence (DNA): TGTGCCAGCAGCTTTGCGAGAGAATCCGAGCAGTACTTC.

This clonotype occurred a few times. The chain employs TRBV20-1 and TRBJ2-5; 11 bases are shared with TRBD2. With V trimmed by 0 bases and J by 3 bases, 9 bases remained unmatched. Germline values: CDR1 DFQATT, CDR2 SNEGSKA (reference sequence). This CDR3 comprises 17 residues. The chain's CDR3 is CSAREGASGRRKETQYF. CDR3 nucleotides: TGCAGTGCTAGAGAGGGCGCTAGCGGGAGGCGTAAAGAGACCCAGTACTTC.

This clonotype was counted ten times or more. The chain carries TRBV7-9 and TRBJ2-5, with TRBD1 matching 8 bases. Germline assignment: CDR1 SEHNR and CDR2 FQNEAQ (reference sequence). The CDR3 contains 17 residues. Trimming removed 1 base from V and 3 bases from J; junction bases left unmatched: 10. CDR3 sequence: CASSLGQGRRVEETQYF. The CDR3 nucleotides read TGTGCCAGCAGCTTAGGACAGGGGCGTAGGGTGGAAGAGACCCAGTACTTC. Based on the CDR3 plus reference TRBV7-9 and TRBJ2-5, the full variable domain is DTGVSQNPRHKITKRGQNVTFRCDPISEHNRLYWYRQTLGQGPEFLTYFQNEAQLEKSRLLSDRFSAERPKGSFSTLEIQRTEQGDSAMYLCASSLGQGRRVEETQYFGPGTRLLVL.

This clonotype was seen ten or more times. V gene TRBV7-7 combines with J gene TRBJ2-5; 9 bases fit TRBD2. V lost 2 bases, J lost 2 bases, and 3 bases stayed unmatched. This CDR3 spans 15 amino acids. The V gene's germline CDR1 is SSHAT and CDR2 FNYEAQ (reference sequence). The DNA of the CDR3 is TGTGCCAGCAGCTTATACAGCGGGGGGCAAGAGACCCAGTACTTC. The encoded protein is CASSLYSGGQETQYF.

The genes are TRBV6-2 or TRBV6-3 and TRBJ1-1; D is unresolved. CDR1 and CDR2 from the germline V gene are MNHEY and SVGEGT. Trimming took 0 bases from V and 7 from J, leaving 6 bases between them. The CDR3 spans 12 residues. The CDR3 loop is CASSYSGIEAFF. Here the CDR3 DNA reads TGTGCCAGCAGTTACTCTGGAATTGAAGCTTTCTTT.

The chain links TRBV27 to TRBJ1-3; D is possibly TRBD1 (5 bases). The CDR3 consists of 13 residues. Germline V CDR1 and CDR2: MNHEY, SMNVEV (reference sequence). V lost 5 bases to trimming and J lost 4 bases, with 9 bases between them. CDR3 bases: TGTGCCAGCAGTACCCACAGGGGAAACACCATATATTTT. This sequence encodes CASSTHRGNTIYF.